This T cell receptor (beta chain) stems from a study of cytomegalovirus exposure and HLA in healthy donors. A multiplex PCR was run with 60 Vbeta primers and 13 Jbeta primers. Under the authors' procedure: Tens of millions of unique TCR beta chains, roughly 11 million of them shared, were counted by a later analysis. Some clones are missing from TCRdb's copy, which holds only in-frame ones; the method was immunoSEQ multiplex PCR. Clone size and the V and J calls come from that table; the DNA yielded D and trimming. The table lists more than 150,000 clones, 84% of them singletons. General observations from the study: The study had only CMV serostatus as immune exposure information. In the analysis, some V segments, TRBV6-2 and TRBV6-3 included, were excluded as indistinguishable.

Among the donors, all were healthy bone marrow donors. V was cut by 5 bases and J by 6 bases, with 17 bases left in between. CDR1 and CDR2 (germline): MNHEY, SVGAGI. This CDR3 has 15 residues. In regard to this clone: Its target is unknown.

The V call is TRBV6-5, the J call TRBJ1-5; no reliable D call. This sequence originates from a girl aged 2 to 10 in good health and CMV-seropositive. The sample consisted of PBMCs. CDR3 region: CASSPGLRSGQPQHF. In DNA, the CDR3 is TGTGCCAGCAGTCCCGGTTTACGGTCTGGTCAGCCCCAGCATTTT.